These T cell receptor beta chains were read from a single sample in a study of Graves' ophthalmopathy and Graves' hyperthyroidism. MiXCR, applied by TCRdb to the multiplex PCR reads, yields one record per CDR3 protein. Of 1 million to 1.3 million distinct CDR3 sequences in the sample, roughly 35% were seen once. Material: peripheral blood or thyroid tissue (not recorded which). The origin of the receptors is an adult man with Graves' hyperthyroidism. CDR3s include the opening cysteine and the closing phenylalanine or tryptophan. The D gene is left open where the match is weak. Part of the rows lack a size; the others show once, few, many or a class for expanded clones.

TRBV5-6	-	TRBJ1-1	-	TGTGCCAGCATCGAATTACGCAGGGGTGAAGCTTTCTTT	CASIELRRGEAFF
TRBV5-6	-	TRBJ2-5	-	TGTGCCAGCAGCACTTCTACGGACATTCTGGAAGAGACCCAGTACTTC	CASSTSTDILEETQYF
TRBV12-3/TRBV12-4	-	TRBJ1-1	few	TGTGCCAGCAGTTACCAAGCGGACACTGAAGCTTTCTTT	CASSYQADTEAFF
TRBV27	TRBD2	TRBJ2-5	few	TGTGCCAGCACCCCTAGCGGGAGGCAAGAGACCCAGTACTTC	CASTPSGRQETQYF
TRBV14	-	TRBJ1-1	many	TGTGCCAGCAGCCGACAGGTTGCGGGCACTGAAGCTTTCTTT	CASSRQVAGTEAFF
TRBV6-5	-	TRBJ1-1	-	TGTGCCAGCAGGCCCGGGAGGGGTGGGATGAACACTGAAGCTTTCTTT	CASRPGRGGMNTEAFF
TRBV20-1	-	TRBJ1-6	many	TGCAGTGCTAGGGACAGATCGTATTCACCCCTCCACTTT	CSARDRSYSPLHF
TRBV6-6	-	TRBJ1-1	-	TGTGCCAGCAGTTCGGCAGGGAACACTGAAGCTTTCTTT	CASSSAGNTEAFF
TRBV9	TRBD1	TRBJ1-3	many	TGTGCCAGCAGCGGCGGGACAGGGGATCTTCTCGGAAACACCATATATTTT	CASSGGTGDLLGNTIYF
TRBV5-1	TRBD1	TRBJ2-5	-	TGCGCCAGCGGACTGGGACAGAGCTCCTACAATGAGACCCAGTACTTC	CASGLGQSSYNETQYF
TRBV2	TRBD1	TRBJ2-3	-	TGTGCCAGCACGGACAGGGAAACAGATACGCAGTATTTT	CASTDRETDTQYF
TRBV5-1	-	TRBJ2-6	many	TGCGCCAGCAGCTTGGGGGCTGAATGGGTTGGGGCCAACGTCCTGACTTTC	CASSLGAEWVGANVLTF
TRBV9	-	TRBJ1-6	many	TGTGCCAGCAGCCTCCGCGGGACGAATTCACCCCTCCACTTT	CASSLRGTNSPLHF